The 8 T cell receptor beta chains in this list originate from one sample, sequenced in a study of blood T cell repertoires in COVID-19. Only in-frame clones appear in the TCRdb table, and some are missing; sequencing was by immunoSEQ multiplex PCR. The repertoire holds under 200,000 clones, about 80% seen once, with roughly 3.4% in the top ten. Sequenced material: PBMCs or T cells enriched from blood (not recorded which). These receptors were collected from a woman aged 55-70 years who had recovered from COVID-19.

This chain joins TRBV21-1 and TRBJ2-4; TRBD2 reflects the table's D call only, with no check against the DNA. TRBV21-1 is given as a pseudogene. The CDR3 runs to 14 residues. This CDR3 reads CASSKAREKNIQYF. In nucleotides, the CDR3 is TGTGCCAGCAGCAAAGCACGGGAAAAAAACATTCAGTACTTC.

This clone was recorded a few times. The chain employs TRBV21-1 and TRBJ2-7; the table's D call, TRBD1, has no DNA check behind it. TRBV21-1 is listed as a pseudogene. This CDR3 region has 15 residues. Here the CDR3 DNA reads TGTGCCAGCAGCAAACTCATGGGCAGTTCCTACGAGCAGTACTTC. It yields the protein CASSKLMGSSYEQYF.

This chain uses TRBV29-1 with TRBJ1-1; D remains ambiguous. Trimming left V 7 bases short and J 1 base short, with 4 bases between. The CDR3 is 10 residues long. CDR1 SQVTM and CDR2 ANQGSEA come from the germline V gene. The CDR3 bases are TGCAGCGGTCAGAACACTGAAGCTTTCTTT. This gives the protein CSGQNTEAFF.

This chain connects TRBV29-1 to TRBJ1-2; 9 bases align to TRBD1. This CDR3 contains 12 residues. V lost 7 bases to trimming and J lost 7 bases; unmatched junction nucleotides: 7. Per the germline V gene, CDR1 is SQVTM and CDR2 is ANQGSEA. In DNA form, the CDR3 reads TGCAGCGCTGGACAGGGGTCGGTTGGCTACACCTTC. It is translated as CSAGQGSVGYTF.

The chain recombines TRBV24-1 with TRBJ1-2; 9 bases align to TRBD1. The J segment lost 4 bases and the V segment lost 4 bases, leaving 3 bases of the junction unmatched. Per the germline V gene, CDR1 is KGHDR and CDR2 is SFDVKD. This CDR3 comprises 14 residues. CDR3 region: CATSDRDRAYGYTF. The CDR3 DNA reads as TGTGCCACCAGTGACCGGGACAGGGCCTATGGCTACACCTTC.

For the CDR3, the DNA is TGTGCCAGCAGCCAACCGGGGGGGGCTGGAAACACCATATATTTT. Its protein product is CASSQPGGAGNTIYF. The V gene is TRBV4-2, the J gene TRBJ1-3; D may be TRBD1 (5 bases). The CDR3 is 15 amino acids. Germline loops: CDR1 LGHNA, CDR2 YNFKEQ. V was trimmed by 2 bases and J by 2 bases, leaving 10 bases between them.

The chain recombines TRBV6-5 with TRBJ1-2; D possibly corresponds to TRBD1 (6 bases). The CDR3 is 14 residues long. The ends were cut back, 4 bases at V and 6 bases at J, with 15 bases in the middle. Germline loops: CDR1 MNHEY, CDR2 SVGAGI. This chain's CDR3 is CASSSNTGTNGYTF. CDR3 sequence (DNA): TGTGCCAGCAGTTCCAATACAGGGACGAATGGCTACACCTTC.

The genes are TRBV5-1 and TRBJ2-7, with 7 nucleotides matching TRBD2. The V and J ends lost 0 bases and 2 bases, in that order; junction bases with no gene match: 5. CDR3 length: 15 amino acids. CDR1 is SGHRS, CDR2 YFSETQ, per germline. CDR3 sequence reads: CASSLAGEGPYEQYF. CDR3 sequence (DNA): TGCGCCAGCAGCTTGGCCGGGGAGGGTCCCTACGAGCAGTACTTC.